The clone carrying this T cell receptor beta chain appeared many times. Its antigen remains unidentified. This specimen comes from a study of T-cell reconstitution after alpha-beta-depleted transplantation in children. Study outcomes and limitations: Reports say that about two months after transplant, the alpha-beta T cells came out of several hundred graft clones that had expanded. From surviving recipient T cells and thymic progenitors came the high day-60 TCRbeta diversity observed in some patients. A year post-transplant, T-cell counts and diversity derived mostly from newly produced T cells.

Unique molecular identifiers tagged the TCRbeta library. TCRdb itself ran the PCR reads through MiXCR, one entry per CDR3 protein. The data hold 300,000 to 350,000 distinct CDR3 sequences, with around 25% observed a single time. The germline V and J ends were trimmed by 5 bases and 6 bases, with 17 bases remaining between them. This CDR3 has 15 residues. From germline, CDR1 is LNHNV and CDR2 YYDKDF (reference sequence). The material sequenced was PBMCs, mostly from graft donor cells, taken 180 days after TCRalphabeta/CD19-depleted stem cell transplant. The chain carries TRBV15 and TRBJ2-1; perhaps TRBD2 as D (5 bases). The clonotype originates from a male patient aged 10 to 17 who had a stem cell transplant for acute lymphoblastic leukemia, so the T cells may come from the graft donor. The CDR3 here is CATSVWTAPSNEQFF. CDR3 nucleotides: TGTGCCACCAGCGTATGGACTGCTCCGAGCAATGAGCAGTTCTTC.